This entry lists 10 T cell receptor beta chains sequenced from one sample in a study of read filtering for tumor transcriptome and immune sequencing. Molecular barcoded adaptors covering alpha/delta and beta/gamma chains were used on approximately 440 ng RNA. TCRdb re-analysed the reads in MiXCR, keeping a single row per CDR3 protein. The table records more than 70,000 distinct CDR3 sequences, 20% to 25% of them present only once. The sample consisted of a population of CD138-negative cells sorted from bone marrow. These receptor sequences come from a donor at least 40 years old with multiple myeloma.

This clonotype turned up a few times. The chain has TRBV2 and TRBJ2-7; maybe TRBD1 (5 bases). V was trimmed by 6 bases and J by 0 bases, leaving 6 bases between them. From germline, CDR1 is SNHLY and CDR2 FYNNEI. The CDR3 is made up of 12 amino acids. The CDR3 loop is CASRTDSYEQYF. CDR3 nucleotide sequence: TGTGCCAGCAGGACAGACTCCTACGAGCAGTACTTC.

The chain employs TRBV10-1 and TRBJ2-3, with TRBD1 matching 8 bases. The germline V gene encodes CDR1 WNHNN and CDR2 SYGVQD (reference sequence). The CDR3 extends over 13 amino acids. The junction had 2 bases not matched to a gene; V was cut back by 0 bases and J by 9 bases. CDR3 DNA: TGCGCCAGCAGTGAGTCTTGGACAGGGACGCAGTATTTT. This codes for CASSESWTGTQYF.

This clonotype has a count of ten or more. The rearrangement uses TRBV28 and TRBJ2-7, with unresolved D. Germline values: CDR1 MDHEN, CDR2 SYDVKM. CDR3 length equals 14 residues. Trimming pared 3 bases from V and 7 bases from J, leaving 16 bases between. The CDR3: CASSLLPTAREQYF. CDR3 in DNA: TGTGCCAGCAGTTTGTTACCCACCGCGCGGGAGCAGTACTTC. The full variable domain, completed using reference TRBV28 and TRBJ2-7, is DVKVTQSSRYLVKRTGEKVFLECVQDMDHENMFWYRQDPGLGLRLIYFSYDVKMKEKGDIPEGYSVSREKKERFSLILESASTNQTSMYLCASSLLPTAREQYFGPGTRLTVT.

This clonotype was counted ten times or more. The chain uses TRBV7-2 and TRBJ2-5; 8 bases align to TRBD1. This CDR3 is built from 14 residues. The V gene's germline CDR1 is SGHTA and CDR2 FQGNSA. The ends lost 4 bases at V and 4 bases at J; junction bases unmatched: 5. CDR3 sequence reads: CASSSQGAGETQYF. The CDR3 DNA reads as TGTGCCAGCAGCTCCCAGGGGGCCGGAGAGACCCAGTACTTC. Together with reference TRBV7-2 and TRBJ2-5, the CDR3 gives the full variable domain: GAGVSQSPSNKVTEKGKDVELRCDPISGHTALYWYRQSLGQGLEFLIYFQGNSAPDKSGLPSDRFSAERTGGSVSTLTIQRTQQEDSAVYLCASSSQGAGETQYFGPGTRLLVL.

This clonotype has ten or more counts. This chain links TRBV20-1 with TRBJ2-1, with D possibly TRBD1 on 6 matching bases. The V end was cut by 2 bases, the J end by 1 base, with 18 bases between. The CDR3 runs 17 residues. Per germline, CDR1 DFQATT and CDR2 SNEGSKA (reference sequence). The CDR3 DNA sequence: TGCAGTGCTAGACAGCGCTGGGGGCGTATGTCCTACAATGAGCAGTTCTTC. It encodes CSARQRWGRMSYNEQFF.

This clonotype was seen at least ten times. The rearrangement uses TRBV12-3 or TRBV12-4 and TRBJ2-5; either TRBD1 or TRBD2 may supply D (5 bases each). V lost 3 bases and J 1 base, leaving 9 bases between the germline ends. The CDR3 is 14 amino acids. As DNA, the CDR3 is TGTGCCAGCAGTTTCCACGGGGCCCAAGAGACCCAGTACTTC. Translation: CASSFHGAQETQYF.

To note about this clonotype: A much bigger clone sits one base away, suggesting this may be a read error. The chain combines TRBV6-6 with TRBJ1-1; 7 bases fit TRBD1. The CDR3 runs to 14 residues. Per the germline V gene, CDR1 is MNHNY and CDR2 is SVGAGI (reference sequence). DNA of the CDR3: TGTGCCAGCAGCATACAGGGGATGGGCACTGAAACTTTCTTT. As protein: CASSIQGMGTETFF.

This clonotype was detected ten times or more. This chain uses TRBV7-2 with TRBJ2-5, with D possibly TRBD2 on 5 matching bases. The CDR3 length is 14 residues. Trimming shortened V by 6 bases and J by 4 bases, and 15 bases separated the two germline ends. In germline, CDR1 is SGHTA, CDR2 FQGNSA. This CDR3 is CASSSRTRGETQYF. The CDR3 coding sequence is TGTGCCAGCAGTTCCCGCACTAGAGGAGAGACCCAGTACTTC. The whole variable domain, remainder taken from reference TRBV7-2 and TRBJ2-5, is GAGVSQSPSNKVTEKGKDVELRCDPISGHTALYWYRQSLGQGLEFLIYFQGNSAPDKSGLPSDRFSAERTGGSVSTLTIQRTQQEDSAVYLCASSSRTRGETQYFGPGTRLLVL.

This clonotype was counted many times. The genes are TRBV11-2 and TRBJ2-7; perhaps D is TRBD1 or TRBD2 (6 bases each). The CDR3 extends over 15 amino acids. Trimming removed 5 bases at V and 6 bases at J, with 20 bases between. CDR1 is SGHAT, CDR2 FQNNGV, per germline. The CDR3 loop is CASSLLTGAKGEQYF. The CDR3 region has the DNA TGTGCCAGCAGCCTCCTAACGGGGGCTAAGGGCGAGCAGTACTTC.

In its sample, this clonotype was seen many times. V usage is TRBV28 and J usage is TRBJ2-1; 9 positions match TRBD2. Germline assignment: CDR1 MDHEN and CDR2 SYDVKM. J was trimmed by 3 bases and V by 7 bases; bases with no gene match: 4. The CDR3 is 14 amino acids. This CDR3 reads CASTKLAGYNEQFF. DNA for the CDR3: TGTGCCAGCACCAAACTAGCGGGCTACAATGAGCAGTTCTTC. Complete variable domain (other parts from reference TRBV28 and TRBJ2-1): DVKVTQSSRYLVKRTGEKVFLECVQDMDHENMFWYRQDPGLGLRLIYFSYDVKMKEKGDIPEGYSVSREKKERFSLILESASTNQTSMYLCASTKLAGYNEQFFGPGTRLTVL.